This note documents a single T cell receptor (beta chain) sequence. The data belong to a study of blood T cell repertoires in COVID-19. Turning to the study itself: Acute and convalescent COVID-19 samples came from the United States, Italy and Spain. From T cells, B-cell-depleted T cells, or PBMCs came the material, which was cDNA or gDNA.

How the authors handled the data: Reference gene primer amplification in the assay estimated nucleated cell counts. TCRdb's table, derived via immunoSEQ multiplex PCR, lists solely in-frame clones and lacks some. The V and J calls and the clone size are those of that table, but D and trimming were determined from the DNA. Among over 250,000 clones listed, less than 90% were seen once. V gave up 5 bases and J gave up 6 bases, with 11 bases separating them. Germline loops: CDR1 SEHNR, CDR2 FQNEAQ (reference sequence). CDR3 length: 12 residues. The chain combines TRBV7-9 with TRBJ2-7; no firm D call. Sequencing input: peripheral blood. The sequence derives from a human donor in a cohort sampled during active COVID-19. The CDR3 sequence is CASSLKSGEQYF. The CDR3 DNA reads as TGTGCCAGCAGCCTAAAGTCGGGCGAGCAGTACTTC.